This passage covers 20 T cell receptor beta chains from one sample sequenced in a study of response to subunit inactivated influenza vaccine. TCRdb redid the calling of the RT-PCR reads with MiXCR, one entry per CDR3 protein. The sample shows about 480,000 distinct CDR3 sequences, roughly 13% of them seen only once. Material: PBMCs from blood, obtained 35 to 45 days after vaccination. The receptors derive from a man aged 45-60 years who received an inactivated influenza vaccine.

The V call is TRBV12-3 or TRBV12-4, the J call TRBJ2-3; 9 bases agree with TRBD1. J was trimmed by 1 base and V by 4 bases; bases with no gene match: 6. This CDR3 is 16 amino acids long. The CDR3 here is CASSSHRGRRTDTQYF. As DNA, the CDR3 is TGTGCCAGCAGTTCCCACAGGGGGCGACGCACAGATACGCAGTATTTT.

This clonotype was counted only a few times. The rearrangement joins TRBV7-2 to TRBJ1-3; TRBD1 matches at 8 bases. This CDR3 contains 16 residues. The trim removed 5 bases at V and 3 bases at J, leaving 9 bases unmatched. The germline gives CDR1 SGHTA, CDR2 FQGNSA. CDR3 nucleotide sequence: TGTGCCAGCAGCAAAATGACGACAGGGGTTGGAAACACCATATATTTT. It yields the protein CASSKMTTGVGNTIYF.

This chain joins TRBV28 and TRBJ1-6, with 8 bases lining up with TRBD1. Germline-derived CDR1 and CDR2 are MDHEN and SYDVKM. The CDR3 is made up of 15 amino acids. V trimming: 2 bases; J trimming: 9 bases; junction bases outside the gene matches: 6. Here the CDR3 DNA reads TGTGCCAGCAGTTTAATTGGACAGGGAACTTCACCCCTCCACTTT. It is translated as CASSLIGQGTSPLHF.

This clonotype appeared a few times. The V and J genes are TRBV28 and TRBJ2-1; the D gene is possibly TRBD1 (6 bases). The CDR3 has 12 residues. V gave up 10 bases and J gave up 6 bases, with 13 bases separating them. CDR1 and CDR2 from the germline V gene are MDHEN and SYDVKM. Here the CDR3 DNA reads TGTGCCACCTATTTGACAGGCAATGAGCAGTTCTTC. Amino acids: CATYLTGNEQFF.

The chain combines TRBV5-5 with TRBJ2-5; tentatively, D is TRBD1 (5 bases). Trimming left V 1 base short and J 5 bases short, with 12 bases between. The CDR3 has 14 residues. Germline V gene data show CDR1 as SGHKS and CDR2 as YYEKEE (reference sequence). CDR3 DNA: TGTGCCAGCAGCTTGTTCGTTGGGGCTGAGACCCAGTACTTC. Protein sequence: CASSLFVGAETQYF.

The V and J genes are TRBV5-1 and TRBJ2-2; D perhaps matches TRBD1 (6 bases). The V and J ends lost 0 bases and 1 base respectively, with 10 bases between them. The CDR3 is made up of 16 amino acids. Germline CDR1 is SGHRS and CDR2 is YFSETQ. The CDR3 loop reads CASSLEDSRNTGELFF. The CDR3 DNA is TGCGCCAGCAGCTTGGAGGACAGCCGGAACACCGGGGAGCTGTTTTTT. Together with reference TRBV5-1 and TRBJ2-2, the CDR3 gives the full variable domain: KAGVTQTPRYLIKTRGQQVTLSCSPISGHRSVSWYQQTPGQGLQFLFEYFSETQRNKGNFPGRFSGRQFSNSRSEMNVSTLELGDSALYLCASSLEDSRNTGELFFGEGSRLTVL.

The table lists this clonotype with a few counts. The chain has TRBV20-1 and TRBJ2-7; 10 positions agree with TRBD1. The CDR3 extends over 16 amino acids. Germline V lookup: CDR1 DFQATT, CDR2 SNEGSKA (reference sequence). Losses at the gene ends were 3 bases for V and 7 bases for J; bases not matched to a gene: 15. CDR3 amino acids: CSASPGTGVASLEQYF. CDR3 coding DNA: TGCAGTGCTAGTCCCGGGACAGGGGTGGCATCACTGGAGCAGTACTTC.

This clonotype was counted only a few times. The chain combines TRBV4-3 with TRBJ2-7; D call uncertain. The CDR3 totals 14 residues. The germline V gene has CDR1 LGHNA and CDR2 YSLEER. The V gene lost 2 bases and the J gene lost 3 bases, with 11 bases spanning the gap. The CDR3 region has the DNA TGCGCCAGCAGCCAATCCGACGGATTCTACGAGCAGTACTTC. This encodes CASSQSDGFYEQYF.

This clonotype was counted at least ten times. This chain uses TRBV6-4 with TRBJ1-2; tentatively, D is TRBD1 (5 bases). From germline, CDR1 is MRHNA and CDR2 SNTAGT. Between the trimmed V and J ends, which lost 3 bases and 7 bases, there was a span of 12 bases. CDR3 length equals 13 residues. CDR3 region: CASSDWQGIGYTF. Written as DNA, the CDR3 is TGTGCCAGCAGTGATTGGCAGGGAATTGGCTACACCTTC.

V usage is TRBV12-3 or TRBV12-4 and J usage is TRBJ2-5, with 11 bases that match TRBD2. The CDR3 spans 12 residues. The J segment lost 7 bases and the V segment lost 5 bases, leaving 0 bases of the junction unmatched. The chain's CDR3 is CASSGTSGTQYF. As DNA, the CDR3 is TGTGCCAGCAGTGGGACTAGCGGGACCCAGTACTTC.

This sequence joins TRBV10-3 and TRBJ2-6, with D possibly TRBD1 on 6 matching bases. Per the germline V gene, CDR1 is ENHRY and CDR2 is SYGVKD. The CDR3 extends over 18 amino acids. V was trimmed by 10 bases and J by 0 bases, leaving 22 bases between them. The CDR3 DNA reads TGTGCCACCAGACACGCTACAGGGCAGAGCTCTGGGGCCAACGTCCTGACTTTC. This encodes CATRHATGQSSGANVLTF.

The chain links TRBV2 to TRBJ1-5, with 10 bases that match TRBD1. The germline V gene has CDR1 SNHLY and CDR2 FYNNEI. The V segment lost 11 bases and the J segment 1 base; nucleotides outside the gene matches: 17. The CDR3 is 18 residues long. Here the CDR3 reads CALCSRDRGPSSNQPQHF. The CDR3 bases are TGTGCCCTCTGTTCCAGAGACAGGGGGCCTTCAAGCAATCAGCCCCAGCATTTT.

The chain links TRBV29-1 to TRBJ2-1, with D perhaps matching TRBD1 or TRBD2 (5 bases each). The CDR3 is 14 residues long. Trimming removed 6 bases from V and 5 bases from J, with 17 bases in between. Germline V gene data show CDR1 as SQVTM and CDR2 as ANQGSEA. In nucleotides, the CDR3 is TGCAGCGTCGGACGGCGCTTGGGGGACAATGAGCAGTTCTTC. This sequence encodes CSVGRRLGDNEQFF.

This clonotype came up many times. This rearrangement joins TRBV20-1 to TRBJ2-4; D call uncertain. Germline V gives CDR1 DFQATT, CDR2 SNEGSKA (reference sequence). Between the trimmed V and J ends, which lost 0 bases and 3 bases, there was a span of 9 bases. The CDR3 consists of 14 residues. CDR3 bases: TGCAGTGCTAGAGATCGTCCTGGCAAAAACATTCAGTACTTC. Encoded protein: CSARDRPGKNIQYF.

The chain recombines TRBV4-3 with TRBJ2-5; D remains unclear. CDR3 size: 15 residues. The V end lost 0 bases, the J end lost 5 bases, and 13 bases lay between the germline ends. CDR1 and CDR2 from the germline V gene are LGHNA and YSLEER. In DNA, the CDR3 is TGCGCCAGCAGCCAAGATTCGCGAGTAGGTGAGACCCAGTACTTC. It yields the protein CASSQDSRVGETQYF.

This clonotype was detected many times. The gene calls are TRBV6-6 and TRBJ2-1; maybe TRBD2 (6 bases). Trimming removed 5 bases at V and 3 bases at J, with 8 bases between. This CDR3 is built from 13 residues. Germline CDR1 and CDR2: MNHNY and SVGAGI (reference sequence). Here the CDR3 reads CASSRGLYNEQFF. The CDR3 DNA reads TGTGCCAGCAGTAGGGGACTCTACAATGAGCAGTTCTTC.

The table lists this clonotype with a few counts. V usage is TRBV6-1 and J usage is TRBJ1-1; D remains ambiguous. The CDR3 has 14 amino acids. Germline V CDR1 and CDR2: MNHNS, SASEGT. The V gene lost 1 base and the J gene lost 4 bases, with 10 bases spanning the gap. The CDR3 spells CASSEEKRGTEAFF. The CDR3 DNA follows: TGTGCCAGCAGTGAAGAGAAACGGGGCACTGAAGCTTTCTTT.

The chain joins TRBV19 to TRBJ2-1; TRBD2 matches 7 bases. Germline values: CDR1 LNHDA, CDR2 SQIVND (reference sequence). V lost 4 bases and J lost 6; bases outside the gene matches: 6. The CDR3 extends over 14 amino acids. The CDR3 is CASSKGGSLNEQFF. The CDR3 nucleotides are TGTGCCAGTAGTAAGGGCGGGAGTCTCAATGAGCAGTTCTTC.

The chain recombines TRBV29-1 with TRBJ2-3; no reliable D call. Germline CDR1 and CDR2: SQVTM and ANQGSEA. This CDR3 is 15 amino acids long. With 0 bases removed from V and 1 base from J, the gap between germline ends came to 11 bases. In DNA, the CDR3 is TGCAGCGTTGAAGAAGGAAAGGACGGCACAGATACGCAGTATTTT. It specifies CSVEEGKDGTDTQYF.

The chain has TRBV25-1 and TRBJ2-3; 9 nucleotides line up with TRBD2. The V gene's germline CDR1 is MGHDK and CDR2 SYGVNS. V was pared by 2 bases and J by 3 bases, with 15 bases of the junction left unmatched. The CDR3 length is 19 residues. The CDR3 protein is CASSEGIGRGGGSTDTQYF. The CDR3 DNA sequence: TGTGCCAGCAGTGAAGGAATTGGGCGGGGGGGAGGCTCGACAGATACGCAGTATTTT.